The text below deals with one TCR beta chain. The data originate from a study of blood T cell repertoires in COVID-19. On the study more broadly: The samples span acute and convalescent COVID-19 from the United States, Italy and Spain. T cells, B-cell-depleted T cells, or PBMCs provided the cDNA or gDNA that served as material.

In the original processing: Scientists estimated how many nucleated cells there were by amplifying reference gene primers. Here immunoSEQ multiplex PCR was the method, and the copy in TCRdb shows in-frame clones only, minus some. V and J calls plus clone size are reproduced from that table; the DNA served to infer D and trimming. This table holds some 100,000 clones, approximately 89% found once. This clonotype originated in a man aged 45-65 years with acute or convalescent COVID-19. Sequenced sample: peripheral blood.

The CDR3 loop reads CASSFRDRGSSGANVLTF. The CDR3 DNA follows: TGCGCCAGCAGCTTTCGGGACAGGGGGAGTTCTGGGGCCAACGTCCTGACTTTC. The chain joins TRBV5-1 to TRBJ2-6; TRBD1 agrees at 11 bases. V trimming: 2 bases; J trimming: 1 base; junction bases outside the gene matches: 5. Germline CDR1 and CDR2: SGHRS and YFSETQ. The CDR3 runs to 18 residues.